This is a list of T cell receptor beta chains from one sample in a study of human T cells and chemical hapten exposure. Each CDR3 protein is one row after TCRdb ran MiXCR on the RACE reads. The table records 150,000 to 200,000 distinct CDR3 sequences, around 30% of them present only once. The sample was whole blood, taken in connection with sensitization to the hapten diphenylcyclopropenone (DPC). These TCRs come from a woman aged 30 to 39 with alopecia areata. Some clones in this sample may be carry-over from other donors' samples. Each CDR3 is given with its conserved first and last residue. D genes are given only for firm matches. Not all rows give a size; the values are once, few, many and, for expanded clones, a class.

CASSREGGRNEAFF	TGCGCCAGCAGCCGGGAGGGTGGTCGGAATGAAGCTTTCTTT	TRBV5-1	TRBJ1-1	.	14	.
CSAEDQAEAFF	TGCAGTGCGGAGGACCAGGCTGAAGCTTTCTTT	TRBV20-1	TRBJ1-1	.	11	few
CASGPGQGSQPQHF	TGTGCCAGCGGACCGGGACAGGGTTCTCAGCCCCAGCATTTT	TRBV28	TRBJ1-5	TRBD1	14	few
CASSLEAQGAAGNTIYF	TGTGCCAGCAGCTTAGAGGCTCAGGGGGCGGCTGGAAACACCATATATTTT	TRBV7-2	TRBJ1-3	TRBD1	17	.
CASSSNGQGDTQYF	TGTGCCAGCAGTTCGAACGGACAGGGGGATACGCAGTATTTT	TRBV6-2/TRBV6-3	TRBJ2-3	TRBD1	14	.
CASSSWTASTGELFF	TGTGCCAGCAGCTCGTGGACAGCCAGCACCGGGGAGCTGTTTTTT	TRBV7-2	TRBJ2-2	.	15	.
CASKRQGEVNEKLFF	TGCGCCAGCAAACGACAGGGGGAGGTAAATGAAAAACTGTTTTTT	TRBV5-1	TRBJ1-4	TRBD1	15	.
CSVSGAGGTYNEQFF	TGCAGCGTTTCAGGAGCGGGAGGGACCTACAATGAGCAGTTCTTC	TRBV29-1	TRBJ2-1	TRBD2	15	few
CSAGVVAGERQYF	TGCAGTGCCGGGGTGGTAGCGGGAGAACGGCAGTACTTC	TRBV20-1	TRBJ2-7	TRBD2	13	few
CASRTLAGVQNEQFF	TGTGCCAGCAGAACACTAGCGGGGGTCCAGAATGAGCAGTTCTTC	TRBV12-3/TRBV12-4	TRBJ2-1	TRBD2	15	.
CASSPGQDPSTDTQYF	TGCGCCAGCAGCCCCGGACAGGATCCTAGCACAGATACGCAGTATTTT	TRBV5-1	TRBJ2-3	TRBD1	16	few
CASSRGDNSYEQYF	TGTGCCAGCTCACGAGGAGACAATTCCTACGAGCAGTACTTC	TRBV18	TRBJ2-7	.	14	.
CASSTATGGAGQPQHF	TGTGCCAGCAGCACAGCAACAGGGGGCGCCGGTCAGCCCCAGCATTTT	TRBV7-8	TRBJ1-5	TRBD1	16	.
CASSSLGPYNEQFF	TGTGCCAGCAGCTCCCTAGGGCCTTACAATGAGCAGTTCTTC	TRBV13	TRBJ2-1	.	14	few
CSASWRGGKYQETQYF	TGCAGTGCTAGCTGGCGGGGGGGGAAGTACCAAGAGACCCAGTACTTC	TRBV20-1	TRBJ2-5	TRBD2	16	few
CASNPGDRETQYF	TGTGCCAGCAACCCCGGGGACAGAGAGACCCAGTACTTC	TRBV28	TRBJ2-5	TRBD1	13	few
CASSAQTRGNEQFF	TGTGCCAGCAGCGCTCAGACTAGGGGTAATGAGCAGTTCTTC	TRBV9	TRBJ2-1	.	14	.
CASSPQGGNTEAFF	TGTGCCAGCAGCCCGCAGGGGGGAAACACTGAAGCTTTCTTT	TRBV28	TRBJ1-1	TRBD1	14	few
CASSPRSRALNTEAFF	TGTGCCAGCAGCCCACGAAGCAGGGCGCTAAACACTGAAGCTTTCTTT	TRBV9	TRBJ1-1	.	16	.
CASSEFFVSGTSYNEQFF	TGTGCCAGCAGTGAATTTTTCGTTAGCGGGACATCCTACAATGAGCAGTTCTTC	TRBV25-1	TRBJ2-1	TRBD2	18	few
CASSLMVDTSYNSPLHF	TGTGCCAGCAGCTTAATGGTCGACACCTCCTATAATTCACCCCTCCACTTT	TRBV7-2	TRBJ1-6	.	17	.
CASSLGGANNDEQFF	TGTGCCAGCAGTTTAGGGGGAGCGAACAATGATGAGCAGTTCTTC	TRBV28	TRBJ2-1	.	15	.
CASSLNVEKLFF	TGTGCCAGCAGTCTGAACGTAGAAAAACTGTTTTTT	TRBV12-3/TRBV12-4	TRBJ1-4	.	12	.
CASSDTRTGEQFF	TGTGCCAGCAGCGATACTAGGACGGGTGAGCAGTTCTTC	TRBV2	TRBJ2-1	.	13	few
CSVQGVPPYNEQFF	TGCAGCGTGCAGGGGGTGCCCCCTTACAATGAGCAGTTCTTC	TRBV29-1	TRBJ2-1	TRBD1	14	few
CSVSGNTGELFF	TGCAGCGTATCAGGGAACACCGGGGAGCTGTTTTTT	TRBV29-1	TRBJ2-2	.	12	.
CASSFFPGAAEKLFF	TGCGCCAGCAGCTTTTTTCCAGGGGCGGCTGAAAAACTGTTTTTT	TRBV5-1	TRBJ1-4	.	15	.
CASSLGLGGQETQYF	TGCGCCAGCAGCTTGGGGCTCGGGGGACAAGAGACCCAGTACTTC	TRBV5-1	TRBJ2-5	.	15	.
CASSPVGSGNTIYF	TGTGCCAGCAGCCCTGTAGGCTCTGGAAACACCATATATTTT	TRBV28	TRBJ1-3	.	14	.
CASSIYEQYF	TGTGCCAGCAGTATTTACGAGCAGTACTTC	TRBV2	TRBJ2-7	.	10	.
CASREREGRTDTQYF	TGTGCCAGCAGGGAGCGGGAGGGCCGGACAGATACGCAGTATTTT	TRBV2	TRBJ2-3	TRBD2	15	.
CASTYRQGGFANEQFF	TGTGCCAGCACCTACCGCCAGGGAGGGTTCGCGAATGAGCAGTTCTTC	TRBV28	TRBJ2-1	TRBD2	16	few
CASRYSGLAYNEQFF	TGCGCCAGCAGATATAGCGGTTTAGCCTACAATGAGCAGTTCTTC	TRBV5-1	TRBJ2-1	.	15	few
CSARDPGQGVTGELFF	TGCAGTGCTAGAGATCCGGGACAGGGAGTAACCGGGGAGCTGTTTTTT	TRBV20-1	TRBJ2-2	TRBD1	16	.
CASSYKRDGDQPQHF	TGTGCCAGCAGTTACAAGAGGGATGGGGATCAGCCCCAGCATTTT	TRBV6-5	TRBJ1-5	.	15	.
CASSLISTDTQYF	TGCGCCAGCAGCTTAATCAGCACAGATACGCAGTATTTT	TRBV5-1	TRBJ2-3	.	13	few
CASSLGATQGSQETQYF	TGTGCCAGCAGCTTAGGAGCCACCCAGGGAAGCCAAGAGACCCAGTACTTC	TRBV11-1	TRBJ2-5	.	17	few
CASSLGSQISSYEQYF	TGTGCCAGCAGCTTGGGAAGCCAGATAAGCTCCTACGAGCAGTACTTC	TRBV5-4	TRBJ2-7	.	16	few
CAISGQGNTGELFF	TGTGCCATCAGTGGACAGGGAAACACCGGGGAGCTGTTTTTT	TRBV10-3	TRBJ2-2	TRBD1	14	.
CASSQRNTDTQYF	TGTGCCAGCAGTCAGCGGAACACAGATACGCAGTATTTT	TRBV6-2/TRBV6-3	TRBJ2-3	.	13	.
CTWGEGADTQYF	TGCACCTGGGGGGAGGGCGCAGATACGCAGTATTTT	TRBV29-1	TRBJ2-3	TRBD2	12	.
CASSLEDTEAFF	TGTGCCAGCAGCTTAGAGGACACTGAAGCTTTCTTT	TRBV7-9	TRBJ1-1	.	12	few
CSVLIANYGYTF	TGCAGCGTTCTGATAGCTAACTATGGCTACACCTTC	TRBV29-1	TRBJ1-2	.	12	few
CASSPRDIRDNSPLHF	TGTGCCAGCAGTCCTCGGGACATTAGAGATAATTCACCCCTCCACTTT	TRBV2	TRBJ1-6	.	16	.
CASSQGRTKTTSYGYTF	TGTGCCAGCAGCCAAGGCCGGACTAAAACTACCTCCTATGGCTACACCTTC	TRBV3-1	TRBJ1-2	.	17	.
CASSLAETSGSFEQYF	TGCGCCAGCAGCTTGGCGGAGACTAGCGGGAGCTTCGAGCAGTACTTC	TRBV5-1	TRBJ2-7	TRBD2	16	.
CASSYRLDGYNEQFF	TGTGCCAGCAGTTACAGACTAGATGGCTACAATGAGCAGTTCTTC	TRBV6-2/TRBV6-3	TRBJ2-1	.	15	.
CASSQGQAYGYTF	TGTGCCAGCAGCCAAGGACAGGCCTATGGCTACACCTTC	TRBV28	TRBJ1-2	TRBD1	13	many
CASGGNTGELFF	TGTGCCAGCGGGGGCAACACCGGGGAGCTGTTTTTT	TRBV2	TRBJ2-2	.	12	few
CASSDWGTARHETQYF	TGCGCCAGCAGTGATTGGGGGACAGCCCGGCATGAGACCCAGTACTTC	TRBV10-2	TRBJ2-5	TRBD1	16	.
CASSDLAGGTGEGKLFF	TGTGCCAGCAGTGATTTGGCCGGTGGGACAGGGGAGGGGAAACTGTTTTTT	TRBV6-5	TRBJ1-4	TRBD1	17	few
CASSFSLLGNNEQFF	TGTGCCAGCAGTTTCTCGCTACTAGGAAACAATGAGCAGTTCTTC	TRBV6-2/TRBV6-3	TRBJ2-1	.	15	few
CASTRIMNTEAFF	TGTGCCAGCACACGAATAATGAACACTGAAGCTTTCTTT	TRBV9	TRBJ1-1	.	13	.
CASSGLDTDTQYF	TGTGCCAGCAGCGGTCTGGACACAGATACGCAGTATTTT	TRBV5-5	TRBJ2-3	.	13	.
CASSLWGSLTEAFF	TGTGCCAGCAGCCTCTGGGGGTCTTTAACTGAAGCTTTCTTT	TRBV3-1	TRBJ1-1	.	14	.
CASSQGGRIYNEQFF	TGTGCCAGCAGCCAAGGGGGCCGTATTTACAATGAGCAGTTCTTC	TRBV6-5	TRBJ2-1	TRBD1	15	few
CASRALETIYNEQFF	TGTGCCAGCAGGGCCTTAGAAACAATTTACAATGAGCAGTTCTTC	TRBV6-2/TRBV6-3	TRBJ2-1	.	15	.
CASSQWGAVTSEQYF	TGTGCCAGCAGCCAGTGGGGGGCTGTTACTTCCGAGCAGTACTTC	TRBV3-1	TRBJ2-7	.	15	.
CASSQDMDNSPLHF	TGTGCCAGCAGCCAAGACATGGATAATTCACCCCTCCACTTT	TRBV14	TRBJ1-6	.	14	.
CSGDLTGTYGYTF	TGCAGCGGGGACCTGACAGGGACCTATGGCTACACCTTC	TRBV29-1	TRBJ1-2	TRBD1	13	few